This TCR beta chain originates from a study of response to subunit inactivated influenza vaccine. General observations from the study: Each seasonal influenza vaccination recruits few new T cells, the authors suggested.

With regard to this clonotype: Its specificity is not known.

V shed 5 bases and J 8 bases; nucleotides not matched to a gene: 8. The CDR3 runs to 14 residues. Per germline, CDR1 SGHTA and CDR2 FQGNSA. TCRdb reanalysed the RT-PCR reads using MiXCR and keeps one entry per CDR3 protein. The sample shows hundreds of thousands of distinct CDR3 sequences, about 25% of them seen only once. This TCR derives from a man aged 50 or older who received an inactivated influenza vaccine. This chain uses TRBV7-2 with TRBJ2-1; 8 nucleotides agree with TRBD2. The sequenced sample was CD4+ T cells sorted from PBMCs, obtained roughly 5 days after vaccination. The CDR3 region has the DNA TGTGCCAGCAGCCAAGTCGGGGGGGCTTATGAGCAGTTCTTC. Protein: CASSQVGGAYEQFF.